This entry features one T cell receptor (beta chain) sequence. It has no known antigen specificity. Base quality data are lacking; no much larger clone is found one base away. The CDR3 regions of human TCRbeta chains were analyzed by immunosequencing. Processing in the source paper ran as follows. Repertoire TCRs were checked for matches against a reference library of SARS-CoV-2-specific TCRs that had been generated using the MIRA antigen-specificity platform. Breadth meant the fraction of unique TCRs that were SARS-CoV-2-associated, whereas depth meant the fraction of total T cells that were SARS-CoV-2-associated. Using the MIRA data, each spike-specific TCR was mapped to the spike region that the TCR reacts to and placed in a CD4 or CD8 class. Log10-transformed breadth and depth values were compared by one-way ANOVA with Sidak's multiple comparisons tests. TCRdb holds this immuneACCESS table with in-frame rearrangements only. Some clones are missing; in checked studies, unresolved V genes explain under half, and the rest has no known cause. V, J and clone size are taken as reported in that table, and D and trimming were inferred from the DNA itself. The sample contains more than 110,000 clones, 88% of them found a single time. About 3.5% of the sample is held by the ten biggest clonotypes.

This record belongs to a study of T cell responses to AZD1222 COVID-19 vaccine (dated by TCRdb to the early 2020s). Background for the entire study: AZD1222 recipients whose second dose came at about 4 weeks and those whose second dose came at about 12 weeks were combined into one group, since spike-specific TCR depth and breadth did not differ between the two schedules. A total of about 240 trial participants underwent TCR sequencing, of whom about 200 received two doses of AZD1222 and some 25 received two doses of the MenACWY control vaccine. Trial participants were enrolled by age into subgroups of 18-55, 56-69 and 70-plus years, and roughly 150, 30 and 60 TCR-sequenced participants, respectively, were included in these subgroups. Points the paper makes about the study in general: Vaccine-associated CD4 TCRs spanned the whole spike protein, with dominant responses in regions 160-218 and 743-854. Nearly half of unique spike-specific TCRs reportedly recognized epitopes outside regions mutated in the B.1.351 and B.1.1.7 variants. Because no day 14 peak-response samples were available, repertoires were characterized only after the peak T cell response. Conclusions about previously exposed vaccinees were limited because only five to seven AZD1222 recipients were SARS-CoV-2 seropositive at baseline. Participants were mostly white British and included more females than males, and it was suggested by the authors that clonal diversity may have been underestimated. A significant rise in spike-specific TCR breadth and depth was observed after two AZD1222 doses relative to day 0 and relative to MenACWY recipients. In the small 56-69-year group, the increase in depth fell short of significance, most likely because of low power.

The CDR1 and CDR2 encoded by the germline V gene (reference sequence) are SEHNR and FQNEAQ. Spanning cysteine to phenylalanine, the CDR3 consists of 16 amino acids. Only the CDR3 DNA stays, 48 bases, in frame from base 1. V loses 5 bases, J loses 6 bases, and the germline ends lie 23 bases apart. The time point label for this specimen denotes: baseline before first vaccination. The vaccinee samples were drawn from two UK trials, COV001 and COV002, one of which was a single-blind randomized controlled phase 2/3 trial testing AZD1222 (ChAdOx1 nCoV-19) in healthy adults. For TCRbeta chain sequencing, PBMC samples were collected from trial participants at day 0 and at day 28 after the second dose.

This TCR came from an adult in good health. Recombination linked TRBV7-9 to TRBJ2-7; perhaps TRBD1 is the D gene, with 5 bases matching. The sample consisted of peripheral blood, taken on day 0 of AZD1222 vaccination. This receptor carries the CDR3 CASSAYQAEAGAEQYF. The base sequence is TGTGCCAGCAGCGCATACCAAGCAGAAGCTGGGGCCGAGCAGTACTTC.